The next 26 T cell receptor beta chains were all read from a single sample in a study of cytotoxic CD8 clonotypes in ibrutinib-treated CLL. Sequencing was performed with immunoSEQ multiplex PCR; in TCRdb, only in-frame clones are kept and a portion is missing. The table lists about 17,000 clones, around 80% of them singletons. The sample was PBMCs, taken before ibrutinib treatment. These receptors originate from a human donor with chronic lymphocytic leukemia.

About this clone: Relative to the germline gene, one junction end is altered; a read error may explain this. The chain recombines TRBV10-3 with TRBJ2-6, with a possible D match to TRBD1 (5 bases). This CDR3 region has 14 residues. The germline CDR1 and CDR2 sequences are ENHRY and SYGVKD. In DNA, the CDR3 is TGTGCCATCAGCCAGGGTTCTGAGGCCAACGTCCTGACTTTC. Protein sequence: CAISQGSEANVLTF.

DNA of the CDR3: TGTGCCAGTAGTATCGCCGGCGCCGGCTTCTACAATGAGCAGTTCTTC. It codes for CASSIAGAGFYNEQFF. The chain carries TRBV19 and TRBJ2-1; D ambiguous. Germline CDR1 is LNHDA and CDR2 is SQIVND (reference sequence). This CDR3 comprises 16 residues. V was clipped by 3 bases and J by 3 bases, with 15 bases between them. The full variable domain, in which reference TRBV19 and TRBJ2-1 provide the parts outside the CDR3, is DGGITQSPKYLFRKEGQNVTLSCEQNLNHDAMYWYRQDPGQGLRLIYYSQIVNDFQKGDIAEGYSVSREKKESFPLTVTSAQKNPTAFYLCASSIAGAGFYNEQFFGPGTRLTVL.

V is TRBV27 and J is TRBJ2-1; 8 positions agree with TRBD2. V gave up 4 bases and J gave up 6 bases; unmatched junction bases: 8. The germline CDR1 and CDR2 sequences are MNHEY and SMNVEV (reference sequence). There are 15 residues in the CDR3. The CDR3 nucleotides read TGTGCCAGCAGTTCCCGCGGGAGGCCCCCCAATGAGCAGTTCTTC. Encoded protein: CASSSRGRPPNEQFF.

The chain couples TRBV19 to TRBJ1-4, with a possible D match to TRBD1 (6 bases). CDR3 length equals 14 residues. The V gene lost 3 bases and the J gene lost 5 bases, with 10 bases spanning the gap. Germline assignment: CDR1 LNHDA and CDR2 SQIVND (reference sequence). The CDR3 bases are TGTGCCAGTAGTATCCCGGACAGCAATGAAAAACTGTTTTTT. Translation: CASSIPDSNEKLFF.

The genes are TRBV27 and TRBJ1-3; D unclear. The CDR3 has 13 amino acids. V was cut by 3 bases and J by 3 bases, with 6 bases left in between. Germline V gene lookup returns CDR1 MNHEY and CDR2 SMNVEV (reference sequence). CDR3 nucleotides: TGTGCCAGCAGTTTCGGGTATGGAAACACCATATATTTT. Translation: CASSFGYGNTIYF.

Here the CDR3 DNA reads TGCGCCAGCAGCTACCAAACAGGCAACAATGAGCAGTTCTTC. Its translation: CASSYQTGNNEQFF. V gene TRBV4-1 combines with J gene TRBJ2-1; a weak D match, TRBD1 (5 bases). This CDR3 contains 14 residues. CDR1 is MGHRA and CDR2 is YSYEKL in the germline V gene. V lost 5 bases, J lost 5 bases, and 13 bases lay in between.

The V and J genes are TRBV28 and TRBJ2-7, with D possibly being TRBD1 (5 bases). In germline, CDR1 is MDHEN, CDR2 SYDVKM. The CDR3 covers 15 residues. Trimming shortened V by 5 bases and J by 3 bases, and 17 bases separated the two germline ends. The CDR3 DNA follows: TGTGCCAGCAGTCGACACAGGACGTCTGTCTACGAGCAGTACTTC. Protein: CASSRHRTSVYEQYF.

The chain couples TRBV29-1 to TRBJ1-1; 9 bases line up with TRBD1. J gave up 7 bases and V 0 bases, and 6 bases lay outside the gene matches. The CDR3 is 14 amino acids. From germline, CDR1 is SQVTM and CDR2 ANQGSEA. The CDR3, as DNA: TGCAGCGTTGAAGATCTGGGGACAGGGCGTGAAGCTTTCTTT. Translated: CSVEDLGTGREAFF.

V and J are TRBV11-3 and TRBJ1-3; D might be TRBD1 (6 bases). The CDR3 has 16 amino acids. CDR1 SGHNT and CDR2 YENEEA come from the germline V gene. V lost 8 bases, J lost 0 bases, and 17 bases lay in between. DNA of the CDR3: TGTGCCAGCCAGGAAGGGGGAACGACCTCTGGAAACACCATATATTTT. It encodes CASQEGGTTSGNTIYF.

This chain joins TRBV28 and TRBJ2-1; possible D gene TRBD1, 6 bases. The V end lost 10 bases, the J end lost 9 bases, and 13 bases lay between the germline ends. This CDR3 is built from 11 residues. CDR1 is MDHEN, CDR2 SYDVKM, per germline. In DNA form, the CDR3 reads TGTGCCATCAAGGGGGTTTCTGAGCAGTTCTTC. It encodes CAIKGVSEQFF.

This rearrangement joins TRBV5-1 to TRBJ2-7, with D uncertain. The germline CDR1 and CDR2 sequences are SGHRS and YFSETQ. V was shortened by 0 bases and J by 6 bases, with 16 bases between the two germline ends. The CDR3 sequence is 15 residues long. As DNA, the CDR3 is TGCGCCAGCAGCTTGGCAGGTGGAGCTGAGGTCGAGCAGTACTTC. Protein product: CASSLAGGAEVEQYF.

The V gene is TRBV6-8, the J gene TRBJ2-2; 12 bases align to TRBD2. The J segment lost 1 base and the V segment lost 6 bases, leaving 3 bases of the junction unmatched. Germline V gene data show CDR1 as MNHGY and CDR2 as SAAAGT. CDR3 length: 16 residues. In DNA, the CDR3 is TGTGCCAGCAGGGAACTAGCGGGAGGGAACACCGGGGAGCTGTTTTTT. Translated: CASRELAGGNTGELFF.

V gene TRBV19 combines with J gene TRBJ1-3; no clear D. Looked up from germline, CDR1 is LNHDA and CDR2 is SQIVND (reference sequence). The CDR3 covers 13 residues. V lost 7 bases and J lost 1, with 8 bases in between. The CDR3 loop reads CASTGRSGNTIYF. The CDR3 DNA reads as TGTGCCAGTACCGGACGGTCTGGAAACACCATATATTTT.

The chain combines TRBV7-9 with TRBJ1-1; D is ambiguous. Germline V gives CDR1 SEHNR, CDR2 FQNEAQ (reference sequence). The CDR3 is 14 residues long. V was pared by 4 bases and J by 1 base, with 10 bases between. CDR3: CASSSNTENTEAFF. The CDR3 DNA reads as TGTGCCAGCAGCTCAAACACCGAGAACACTGAAGCTTTCTTT. Looking up the rest from reference TRBV7-9 and TRBJ1-1 gives the full variable domain: DTGVSQNPRHKITKRGQNVTFRCDPISEHNRLYWYRQTLGQGPEFLTYFQNEAQLEKSRLLSDRFSAERPKGSFSTLEIQRTEQGDSAMYLCASSSNTENTEAFFGQGTRLTVV.

V usage is TRBV7-2 and J usage is TRBJ2-5; D remains ambiguous. CDR1 is SGHTA and CDR2 is FQGNSA in the germline V gene. V lost 1 base and J lost 5, with 8 bases in between. The CDR3 is made up of 13 amino acids. CDR3 nucleotide sequence: TGTGCCAGCAGCTTAGACTACGGCGAGACCCAGTACTTC. It specifies CASSLDYGETQYF.

The CDR3 loop reads CSARILAAKQFF. CDR3 in DNA: TGCAGCGCAAGAATACTAGCGGCTAAGCAGTTCTTC. The chain uses TRBV29-1 and TRBJ2-1, with 8 bases aligning to TRBD2. The CDR3 is 12 residues long. Germline V gene lookup returns CDR1 SQVTM and CDR2 ANQGSEA. J was trimmed by 11 bases and V by 7 bases; bases with no gene match: 10.

This clone appeared a single time. V and J are TRBV7-2 and TRBJ2-5; D may correspond to TRBD1 or TRBD2 (5 bases each). Trimming took 2 bases from V and 8 from J, leaving 12 bases between them. The germline V gene has CDR1 SGHTA and CDR2 FQGNSA. The CDR3 sequence is 13 residues long. Written as DNA, the CDR3 is TGTGCCAGCAGCTTAAACCACCGGGACACCCAGTACTTC. This encodes CASSLNHRDTQYF.

DNA of the CDR3: TGTGCCAGCAGCCGGCCCGAAGATGTATATCGGTACTTC. Its translation is CASSRPEDVYRYF. This chain links TRBV27 with TRBJ2-7; no reliable D call. CDR1 and CDR2 (germline): MNHEY, SMNVEV (reference sequence). The CDR3 has 13 amino acids. The V end was cut by 6 bases, the J end by 12 bases, with 21 bases between.

The chain employs TRBV7-2 and TRBJ1-4; D is unresolved. Trimming left V 1 base short and J 8 bases short, with 14 bases between. Germline values: CDR1 SGHTA, CDR2 FQGNSA. This CDR3 spans 15 amino acids. DNA of the CDR3: TGTGCCAGCAGCTTAGGGGGTCCCAAAGAGGAAAAACTGTTTTTT. It encodes CASSLGGPKEEKLFF.

J is TRBJ2-1 and V is TRBV6-5; perhaps TRBD1 as D (6 bases). This CDR3 is 12 amino acids long. Germline CDR1 is MNHEY and CDR2 is SVGAGI. The germline V and J ends were trimmed by 7 bases and 8 bases, with 12 bases remaining between them. The chain's CDR3 is CASKTGRDEQFF. The CDR3 DNA follows: TGTGCCAGCAAGACAGGCAGAGATGAGCAGTTCTTC.

CDR3 in DNA: TGTGCCAGCAGCTTAGGGACAGCCAGCGACAGGGCCGGGGAGCTGTTTTTT. Amino acids: CASSLGTASDRAGELFF. V usage is TRBV7-9 and J usage is TRBJ2-2; 7 bases match TRBD1. V lost 1 base and J lost 6; bases outside the gene matches: 11. Germline values: CDR1 SEHNR, CDR2 FQNEAQ (reference sequence). CDR3 length equals 17 residues. Supplemented by reference TRBV7-9 and TRBJ2-2, the full variable domain reads DTGVSQNPRHKITKRGQNVTFRCDPISEHNRLYWYRQTLGQGPEFLTYFQNEAQLEKSRLLSDRFSAERPKGSFSTLEIQRTEQGDSAMYLCASSLGTASDRAGELFFGEGSRLTVL.

The CDR3 reads CASTARGGSGANVLTF. The CDR3 DNA is TGTGCCAGTACGGCGCGGGGGGGCTCTGGGGCCAACGTCCTGACTTTC. The chain is built from TRBV27 and TRBJ2-6, with TRBD2 identical over 9 bases. Losses at the gene ends were 9 bases for V and 0 bases for J; bases not matched to a gene: 6. This CDR3 comprises 16 residues. Germline CDR1 is MNHEY and CDR2 is SMNVEV (reference sequence).

This clone has just a few counts. This sequence joins TRBV18 and TRBJ2-3; D is unresolved. Trimming cost V 4 bases and J 3 bases, with 2 bases left between them. Germline assignment: CDR1 KGHSH and CDR2 LQKENI. The CDR3 contains 11 residues. CDR3 nucleotide sequence: TGTGCCAGCTCACTTACAGATACGCAGTATTTT. It yields the protein CASSLTDTQYF.

The chain is built from TRBV6-5 and TRBJ2-3; 7 nucleotides align to TRBD1. The ends lost 3 bases at V and 4 bases at J; junction bases unmatched: 4. CDR3 size: 14 residues. Germline loops: CDR1 MNHEY, CDR2 SVGAGI. CDR3 sequence reads: CASSYRDSSDTQYF. CDR3 coding DNA: TGTGCCAGCAGTTATCGGGACAGTTCAGATACGCAGTATTTT.

The rearrangement joins TRBV18 to TRBJ2-5; 13 nucleotides align to TRBD2. The CDR3 length is 16 residues. V trimming: 2 bases; J trimming: 5 bases; junction bases outside the gene matches: 5. Per the germline V gene, CDR1 is KGHSH and CDR2 is LQKENI. The CDR3 DNA reads TGTGCCAGCTCACCAGGGACTAGCGGGAAGGGTGAGACCCAGTACTTC. This encodes CASSPGTSGKGETQYF.

The rearrangement joins TRBV11-2 to TRBJ2-7, with D unresolved. The CDR3 contains 13 residues. Germline CDR1 is SGHAT and CDR2 is FQNNGV. The germline V and J ends were trimmed by 4 bases and 3 bases, with 10 bases remaining between them. The CDR3 reads CASSYTDNYEQYF. The CDR3 DNA reads TGTGCCAGCAGCTACACCGACAACTACGAGCAGTACTTC.